The entry below gives a single T cell receptor beta chain sequence along with its context. The antigen it binds to is not known. At one end the junction does not follow the germline gene, possibly because of a read error. The sample belongs to a study of patients and donors after allogeneic stem cell transplantation (dated by TCRdb to the early 2020s). The CDR3 sequence holds 13 residues, the cysteine and phenylalanine included. The sequence is cut down to CDR3 DNA, 39 bases in frame from base 1. Receptor libraries were prepared by RT-PCR. TCRdb shows the sequencer as NextSeq 550. Using fastp at Q25 and MiXCR, TCRdb reprocessed the public reads and kept productive beta chains. Every CDR3 protein is listed once, alongside the most common genes and DNA of its rows. This sample lists over 10,000 distinct CDR3 sequences; less than 25% were detected once. Jointly, the top ten make up about 47% of the sample.

Material for sequencing was blood, either unsorted or a sorted T cell fraction (not recorded which). The receptor was derived from a human donor who was either an allogeneic HSCT recipient or a stem cell or donor lymphocyte infusion donor (not recorded which). It is not recorded whose cells these are; they may come from a transplant donor. The sequence is built from TRBV12-3 or TRBV12-4 and TRBJ2-1; tentative D gene TRBD1, with 5 bases matching. The CDR3 loop reads CGSSLRGTDEQFF. The nucleotide sequence reads TGTGGCAGCAGTTTAAGGGGTACGGATGAGCAGTTCTTC.